This section outlines one T cell receptor beta chain sequence together with its context. The data stem from a study of Tregs in tolerant kidney transplant recipients. Mixed chimerism was transient after nonmyeloablative marrow transplants from related graft donors. Unstimulated Tregs (CD4+CD25+CD127-) and CD4+CD25- non-Tregs were sorted from PBMCs. The CDR3 runs 13 residues. V dropped 2 bases and J dropped 2 bases, with 6 bases sitting between them. Per germline, CDR1 LGHNT and CDR2 FRNRAP. Clones were sequenced by immunoSEQ multiplex PCR, and TCRdb holds only the in-frame ones, with some missing. The table lists 84,000 or so clones, 93% of them singletons.

This rearrangement joins TRBV12-5 to TRBJ1-1, with D hard to call. The source material was CD4+ T cells from blood (PBMCs), sampled 12 months after the transplant. The receptor's source is a human patient who received a combined kidney and bone marrow transplant. Some T cells may have come from the graft donor. CDR3 coding DNA: TGTGCTAGTGGTTTGTTGACTAACACTGAAGCTTTCTTT. Translating it yields CASGLLTNTEAFF. The variable domain in full, with the rest retrieved from reference TRBV12-5 and TRBJ1-1, is DARVTQTPRHKVTEMGQEVTMRCQPILGHNTVFWYRQTMMQGLELLAYFRNRAPLDDSGMPKDRFSAEMPDATLATLKIQPSEPRDSAVYFCASGLLTNTEAFFGQGTRLTVV.